The entry that follows covers one T cell receptor beta chain sequence. Its antigen is undetermined. The data originate from a study of cytomegalovirus exposure and HLA in healthy donors. Findings of the study overall: Common viral pathogens (according to a later analysis) appeared linked to several of the most significant clusters. The study listed 150 to 200 cytomegalovirus-associated TCR beta chains.

Germline V CDR1 and CDR2: MNHEY, SMNVEV (reference sequence). The CDR3 consists of 17 residues. Trimming removed 5 bases from V and 6 bases from J; junction bases left unmatched: 18. PCR primers comprised 60 Vbeta and 13 Jbeta primers. Here immunoSEQ multiplex PCR was the method, and the copy in TCRdb shows in-frame clones only, minus some. The sample includes approximately 120,000 clones, under 85% seen only once; the top ten take roughly 13%. In nominal health when sampled, donors likely had unrecorded immune exposures nonetheless. The clonotype comes from a woman aged 40 to 50 in good health and CMV-seropositive. This chain connects TRBV27 to TRBJ2-7, with TRBD1 matching 8 bases. Sequenced material: PBMCs. In DNA, the CDR3 is TGTGCCAGCAGTCCTTACATCTCGGACAGGGATACGGGCGAGCAGTACTTC. Translated: CASSPYISDRDTGEQYF.